What follows describes a single TCR beta chain. These data are taken from a study of OX40 agonist ivuxolimab in advanced cancers. This table comes from immunoSEQ multiplex PCR, and its TCRdb copy is limited to in-frame clones, with some not included. The sample holds tens of thousands of clones, 86% seen once. The material sequenced was CD4+ or CD8+ T cells sorted from blood, taken in a trial of the OX40 agonist ivuxolimab. The clonotype was recovered from an adult with an advanced solid tumor such as melanoma, head and neck, liver or kidney cancer.

The CDR3 is CASTGNRAYEQYF. CDR3 DNA: TGTGCCAGCACCGGAAACAGGGCCTACGAGCAGTACTTC. The rearrangement links TRBV2 to TRBJ2-7, with D perhaps TRBD1 (6 bases). V lost 7 bases and J lost 2, with 12 bases in between. Germline CDR1 and CDR2: SNHLY and FYNNEI. This CDR3 is 13 amino acids long. Using reference TRBV2 and TRBJ2-7 for the parts outside the CDR3, the full variable domain is EPEVTQTPSHQVTQMGQEVILRCVPISNHLYFYWYRQILGQKVEFLVSFYNNEISEKSEIFDDQFSVERPDGSNFTLKIRSTKLEDSAMYFCASTGNRAYEQYFGPGTRLTVT.